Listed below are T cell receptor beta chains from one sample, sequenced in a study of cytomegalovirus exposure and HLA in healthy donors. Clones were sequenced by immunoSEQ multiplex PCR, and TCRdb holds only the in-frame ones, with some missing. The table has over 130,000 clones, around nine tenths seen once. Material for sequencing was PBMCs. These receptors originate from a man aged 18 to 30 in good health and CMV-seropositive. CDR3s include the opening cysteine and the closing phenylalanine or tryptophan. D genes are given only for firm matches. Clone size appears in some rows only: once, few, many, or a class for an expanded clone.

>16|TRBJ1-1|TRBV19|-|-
TGTGCCAGTAGTATAGATCGGGACTCAGAAAACACTGAAGCTTTCTTT
CASSIDRDSENTEAFF
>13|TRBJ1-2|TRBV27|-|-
TGTGCCAGCAAACCCTCAGGGGTCTATGGCTACACCTTC
CASKPSGVYGYTF
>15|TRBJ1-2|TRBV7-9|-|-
TGTGCCAGCACTGGTAGCGGTAGGGGAAACTATGGCTACACCTTC
CASTGSGRGNYGYTF
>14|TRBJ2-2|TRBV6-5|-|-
TGTGCCAGTAGGGGGGGGCCGAAAACCGGGGAGCTGTTTTTT
CASRGGPKTGELFF
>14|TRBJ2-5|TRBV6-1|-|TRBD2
TGTGCCAGCAGTGAAAGCGGGGGGCAAGAGACCCAGTACTTC
CASSESGGQETQYF
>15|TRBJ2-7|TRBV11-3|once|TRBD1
TGTGCCAGCAGCTCAACCGGGGACAGGGGATCCGAGCAGTACTTC
CASSSTGDRGSEQYF
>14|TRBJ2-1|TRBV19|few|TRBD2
TGTGCCAGTAGCGACGGACTAGCGGGAGTTGAGCAGTTCTTC
CASSDGLAGVEQFF
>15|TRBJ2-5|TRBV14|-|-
TGTGCCAGCAGCCAAGAGGGGAGGTACCAAGAGACCCAGTACTTC
CASSQEGRYQETQYF
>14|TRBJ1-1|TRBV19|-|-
TGTGCCAGTAGCGGGGTTACGAGCAACTTTAAAGCTTTCTTT
CASSGVTSNFKAFF
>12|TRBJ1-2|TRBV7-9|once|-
TGTGCCAGCAGCACCACACAGAATGGCTACACCTTC
CASSTTQNGYTF
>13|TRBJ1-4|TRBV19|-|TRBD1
TGTGCCAGTTCTGACAGGGCGAATGAAAAACTGTTTTTT
CASSDRANEKLFF
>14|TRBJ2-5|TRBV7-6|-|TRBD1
TGTGCCAGCAGCCGAGACAGGGGAACCGAGACCCAGTACTTC
CASSRDRGTETQYF
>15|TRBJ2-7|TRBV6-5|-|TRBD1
TGTGCCAGCAGTTACCGGGACAGGGGGACTTACGAGCAGTACTTC
CASSYRDRGTYEQYF
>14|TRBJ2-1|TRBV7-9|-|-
TGTGCCAGCAGCCACAGGCCGCCTCCCGATGAGCAGTTCTTC
CASSHRPPPDEQFF
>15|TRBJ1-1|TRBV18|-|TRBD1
TGTGCCAGCTCACCAATTGGGACAGAGAACACTGAAGCTTTCTTT
CASSPIGTENTEAFF
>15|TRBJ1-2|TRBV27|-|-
TGTGCCAGCAAGGAAAGGAGGGCAGCTAACTATGGCTACACCTTC
CASKERRAANYGYTF